This is a list of T cell receptor beta chains from one sample in a study of OX40 agonist ivuxolimab in advanced cancers. The data were produced by immunoSEQ multiplex PCR, yet TCRdb's version contains in-frame clones alone and is incomplete. The data show about 100,000 clones, less than 95% seen once. The source was CD4+ or CD8+ T cells sorted from blood, collected in a trial of the OX40 agonist ivuxolimab. The receptor source for this set is an adult with an advanced solid tumor such as melanoma, head and neck, liver or kidney cancer. CDR3s include the opening cysteine and the closing phenylalanine or tryptophan. D genes are given only for firm matches. Clone size is shown for a subset of rows, as once, few, many or a class of expanded clone.

J,length,V,D,size,CDR3,DNA
TRBJ1-2,13,TRBV7-9,-,few,CASSFETAYGYTF,TGTGCCAGCAGCTTTGAGACAGCCTATGGCTACACCTTC
TRBJ1-1,12,TRBV11-3,-,-,CASSWSWGEAFF,TGTGCCAGCAGCTGGTCTTGGGGTGAAGCTTTCTTT
TRBJ2-7,17,TRBV18,TRBD2,-,CASSPLPPGGPSHEQYF,TGTGCCAGCTCACCATTACCCCCGGGAGGGCCCAGCCACGAGCAGTACTTC
TRBJ2-7,14,TRBV7-8,TRBD1,-,CASSRDRSSYEQYF,TGTGCCAGCTCTAGGGACAGGAGCTCCTACGAGCAGTACTTC
TRBJ1-2,12,TRBV30,-,once,CAWRTAGYGYTF,TGTGCCTGGCGTACGGCGGGCTATGGCTACACCTTC
TRBJ2-5,13,TRBV19,-,-,CASSFAGVGTQYF,TGTGCCAGTAGTTTCGCAGGGGTAGGGACCCAGTACTTC
TRBJ2-1,16,TRBV9,TRBD2,-,CASSLGEGSSYNEQFF,TGTGCCAGCAGCTTGGGGGAGGGTAGCTCCTACAATGAGCAGTTCTTC
TRBJ2-6,18,TRBV7-9,-,-,CASSSRGSRSSGANVLTF,TGTGCCAGCAGCTCTAGGGGGTCGAGAAGCTCTGGGGCCAACGTCCTGACTTTC
TRBJ1-1,14,TRBV11-3,TRBD1,-,CASSTPDRRVEAFF,TGTGCCAGCAGCACGCCGGACAGGAGAGTTGAAGCTTTCTTT
TRBJ1-3,14,TRBV19,TRBD1,-,CASSAQGTGNTIYF,TGTGCCAGTAGTGCACAGGGGACTGGAAACACCATATATTTT
TRBJ2-7,14,TRBV6-6,-,-,CASRGLTPQGEQYF,TGTGCCAGCAGGGGATTGACCCCTCAAGGCGAGCAGTACTTC
TRBJ2-5,16,TRBV7-9,-,-,CASSLEASFRVETQYF,TGTGCCAGCAGCCTCGAAGCTAGTTTTAGGGTCGAGACCCAGTACTTC
TRBJ2-3,11,TRBV15,-,few,CATSNTDTQYF,TGTGCCACCAGCAACACAGATACGCAGTATTTT
TRBJ2-2,15,TRBV5-1,-,-,CASSLDPANTGELFF,TGCGCCAGCAGCTTGGACCCAGCTAACACCGGGGAGCTGTTTTTT
TRBJ2-5,16,TRBV11-3,-,-,CASSLDKTARGKTQYF,TGTGCCAGCAGCTTAGATAAGACGGCCCGTGGAAAGACCCAGTACTTC
TRBJ1-4,13,TRBV10-1,-,-,CASSASLYEKLFF,TGCGCCAGCAGTGCTTCGTTGTACGAAAAACTGTTTTTT
TRBJ2-1,15,TRBV4-2,TRBD2,once,CASSRSGSSYNEQFF,TGTGCCAGCAGCAGAAGCGGGAGCTCCTACAATGAGCAGTTCTTC
TRBJ1-6,14,TRBV11-2,-,-,CASSLGPGSTPLHF,TGTGCCAGCAGCTTAGGGCCAGGGAGTACACCCCTCCACTTT
TRBJ2-2,15,TRBV7-2,TRBD1,-,CASSFNRDRGGELFF,TGTGCCAGCAGCTTTAACCGGGACAGGGGCGGGGAGCTGTTTTTT
TRBJ2-7,16,TRBV19,TRBD2,-,CASRRAGTSGFYEQYF,TGTGCCAGCAGAAGAGCCGGGACTAGCGGGTTTTACGAGCAGTACTTC
TRBJ2-1,15,TRBV5-1,-,-,CASSLGAGSFNEQFF,TGCGCCAGCAGCTTGGGGGCTGGGTCATTCAATGAGCAGTTCTTC
TRBJ2-1,15,TRBV6-5,-,-,CASSNRILPYNEQFF,TGTGCCAGCAGTAACAGGATACTTCCCTACAATGAGCAGTTCTTC
TRBJ2-2,17,TRBV5-4,TRBD1,-,CASSLGPGTGDTGELFF,TGTGCCAGCAGCTTGGGTCCCGGGACAGGGGACACCGGGGAGCTGTTTTTT
TRBJ2-3,16,TRBV5-1,-,-,CASSLPPGWETDTQYF,TGCGCCAGCAGCTTGCCCCCTGGGTGGGAAACAGATACGCAGTATTTT
TRBJ2-1,14,TRBV18,TRBD2,-,CASSTSGRTDEQFF,TGTGCCAGCTCAACTAGCGGGAGGACGGATGAGCAGTTCTTC